This T cell receptor (beta chain) was identified during a study of blood T cell repertoires in COVID-19. Authors' analysis steps: From reference gene primer amplification, estimates of nucleated cell counts were derived. Assay used: immunoSEQ multiplex PCR; TCRdb lists only in-frame clones, some missing. V and J calls and clone size are those listed in that table; D and trimming were worked out from the DNA. The table shows fewer than 300,000 clones, with approximately 83% occurring only once. The CDR3 is made up of 16 amino acids. V trimming: 1 base; J trimming: 0 bases; junction bases outside the gene matches: 1. CDR1 LGHNA and CDR2 YNFKEQ come from the germline V gene.

V gene TRBV4-2 combines with J gene TRBJ2-1; TRBD1 matches 9 bases. This receptor was obtained from a human donor in a cohort sampled during active COVID-19. Material: peripheral blood. The CDR3 spells CASSQGQGVSYNEQFF. In DNA form, the CDR3 reads TGTGCCAGCAGCCAAGGACAGGGGGTCTCCTACAATGAGCAGTTCTTC.